The 9 T cell receptor beta chains below come from one sample, sequenced in a study of identical twins. TCRdb used MiXCR to reprocess the 5' RACE reads, holding one entry per CDR3 protein. The table records about 530,000 distinct CDR3 sequences, around 15% of them present only once. These data also formed part of another study, on yellow fever vaccine responses in identical twins.

The sequenced material came from CD4+ T cells sorted from blood. Source of these receptors: a woman aged 18 to 35 in good health.

This clonotype was seen a handful of times. The chain has TRBV4-1 and TRBJ2-7; TRBD2 matches at 8 bases. The CDR3 has 16 residues. Germline V CDR1 and CDR2: MGHRA, YSYEKL. V lost 6 bases and J lost 0; bases outside the gene matches: 10. The CDR3 region has the DNA TGCGCCAGCAGTCCCGGTTGGCGGGAGGCCTCCTACGAGCAGTACTTC. It yields the protein CASSPGWREASYEQYF.

This clonotype has only a few counts. The rearrangement links TRBV15 to TRBJ1-2; the D is unclear. V gave up 1 base and J gave up 5 bases, with 8 bases separating them. Germline values: CDR1 LNHNV, CDR2 YYDKDF (reference sequence). CDR3 size: 13 residues. The CDR3 is CATSRGEGYGYTF. Here the CDR3 DNA reads TGTGCCACCAGCAGAGGGGAGGGTTATGGCTACACCTTC.

This clonotype was picked up a small number of times. This rearrangement joins TRBV9 to TRBJ2-2; a weak D match, TRBD2 (6 bases). The CDR3 extends over 13 amino acids. V was trimmed by 1 base and J by 8 bases, leaving 9 bases between them. The germline V gene encodes CDR1 SGDLS and CDR2 YYNGEE. The CDR3 nucleotides are TGTGCCAGCAGCGTAAAGGGAGGAGGGGAGCTGTTTTTT. Its protein product is CASSVKGGGELFF.

The sample holds a few counts of this clonotype. The V gene is TRBV27, the J gene TRBJ2-3, with 7 bases that match TRBD2. The CDR3 is 15 amino acids. Germline CDR1 is MNHEY and CDR2 is SMNVEV (reference sequence). J lost 2 bases, V lost 6 bases, and 8 bases had no gene match. The CDR3 protein is CASRNRLAPTDTQYF. The CDR3 nucleotides are TGTGCCAGCAGAAACCGACTAGCACCCACAGATACGCAGTATTTT.

The chain employs TRBV2 and TRBJ2-5; D not resolved. The CDR3 is 14 amino acids. V was shortened by 7 bases and J by 5 bases, with 17 bases between the two germline ends. Germline V CDR1 and CDR2: SNHLY, FYNNEI. The chain's CDR3 is CASTGNSRWETQYF. The CDR3 bases are TGTGCCAGCACCGGTAATAGTCGATGGGAGACCCAGTACTTC.

The V gene is TRBV28, the J gene TRBJ2-1; D could derive from TRBD1 or TRBD2 (6 bases each). The V and J ends lost 7 bases and 0 bases respectively, with 19 bases between them. There are 17 residues in the CDR3. The germline CDR1 and CDR2 sequences are MDHEN and SYDVKM. CDR3 DNA sequence: TGTGCCAGCACCCTTTACTTGGGGGGCAGCTCCTACAATGAGCAGTTCTTC. Its protein is CASTLYLGGSSYNEQFF.

This clonotype turned up a few times. The V call is TRBV6-5, the J call TRBJ2-1; D is unclear. CDR1 is MNHEY, CDR2 SVGAGI, per germline. Deletions cut 0 bases from V and 0 bases from J, with 6 bases between. The CDR3 sequence is 15 residues long. This CDR3 is CASSYSSSSYNEQFF. CDR3 bases: TGTGCCAGCAGTTACTCGTCCAGCTCCTACAATGAGCAGTTCTTC.

This chain uses TRBV5-1 with TRBJ2-2, with TRBD2 matching 10 bases. This CDR3 is 18 amino acids long. J lost 3 bases, V lost 4 bases, and 12 bases had no gene match. Looked up from germline, CDR1 is SGHRS and CDR2 is YFSETQ. CDR3 nucleotides: TGCGCCAGCAGCATAGGTCCAGCGGGGGGGCCGGACACCGGGGAGCTGTTTTTT. This codes for CASSIGPAGGPDTGELFF.

The chain couples TRBV2 to TRBJ2-1, with D hard to call. V was shortened by 0 bases and J by 7 bases, with 10 bases between the two germline ends. The germline V gene has CDR1 SNHLY and CDR2 FYNNEI. The CDR3 is made up of 14 amino acids. The CDR3 sequence is CASSEALVGNEQFF. Written as DNA, the CDR3 is TGTGCCAGCAGTGAAGCGTTGGTGGGGAATGAGCAGTTCTTC.